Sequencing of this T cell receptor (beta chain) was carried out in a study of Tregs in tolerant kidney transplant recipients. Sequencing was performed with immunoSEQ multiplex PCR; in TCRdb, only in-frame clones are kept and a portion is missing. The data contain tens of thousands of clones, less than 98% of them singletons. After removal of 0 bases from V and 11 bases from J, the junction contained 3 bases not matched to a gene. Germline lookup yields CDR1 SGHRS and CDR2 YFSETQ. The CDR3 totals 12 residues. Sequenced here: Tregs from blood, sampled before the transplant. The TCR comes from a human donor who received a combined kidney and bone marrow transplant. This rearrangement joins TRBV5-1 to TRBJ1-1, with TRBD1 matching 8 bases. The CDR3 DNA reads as TGCGCCAGCAGCTTGGGACAGGGGAAGGCTTTCTTT. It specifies CASSLGQGKAFF.